One and the same sample provided the 4 T cell receptor beta chains below, sequenced in a study of T cells in localized non-small cell lung cancer. The method was immunoSEQ multiplex PCR; TCRdb's version includes in-frame clones alone and lacks a portion of them. This sample carries fewer than 40,000 clones, around 90% of them seen once, and the ten largest clones take around 17%. Sequencing was performed on peripheral blood mononuclear cells, taken before any cancer treatment. These receptor sequences come from a man aged 40 to 75 with stage III lung adenocarcinoma.

CDR3 in DNA: TGCGCCAGCAGCCGAGGACAGGGGAGTAAGGACACTGAAGCTTTCTTT. Translating gives CASSRGQGSKDTEAFF. The rearrangement links TRBV5-1 to TRBJ1-1; 9 nucleotides match TRBD1. CDR1 is SGHRS and CDR2 is YFSETQ in the germline V gene. With V trimmed by 4 bases and J by 3 bases, 10 bases remained unmatched. The CDR3 contains 16 residues.

This clone was recorded only once. The V and J genes are TRBV4-1 and TRBJ2-1; 7 nucleotides line up with TRBD2. This CDR3 comprises 15 residues. Trimming cost V 4 bases and J 3 bases; bases outside gene matches: 6. Germline assignment: CDR1 MGHRA and CDR2 YSYEKL. CDR3 nucleotide sequence: TGCGCCAGCAGCCCATCGGGACTACACTACAATGAGCAGTTCTTC. Protein product: CASSPSGLHYNEQFF.

The chain couples TRBV7-2 to TRBJ2-5, with D hard to call. Per the germline V gene, CDR1 is SGHTA and CDR2 is FQGNSA. The CDR3 runs to 11 residues. Trimming stripped 2 bases from V and 5 bases from J, with 3 bases between. The CDR3 reads CASSLMETQYF. CDR3 in DNA: TGTGCCAGCAGCTTAATGGAGACCCAGTACTTC.

V gene TRBV7-8 combines with J gene TRBJ2-7; 8 bases match TRBD2. This CDR3 comprises 15 residues. In germline, CDR1 is SGHVS, CDR2 FQNEAQ. The V gene end was trimmed by 4 bases and the J gene end by 3 bases; junction bases not matched to a gene: 8. The CDR3 coding sequence is TGTGCCAGCAGCTCCGGGAGCGGGGGATACTACGAGCAGTACTTC. This encodes CASSSGSGGYYEQYF.